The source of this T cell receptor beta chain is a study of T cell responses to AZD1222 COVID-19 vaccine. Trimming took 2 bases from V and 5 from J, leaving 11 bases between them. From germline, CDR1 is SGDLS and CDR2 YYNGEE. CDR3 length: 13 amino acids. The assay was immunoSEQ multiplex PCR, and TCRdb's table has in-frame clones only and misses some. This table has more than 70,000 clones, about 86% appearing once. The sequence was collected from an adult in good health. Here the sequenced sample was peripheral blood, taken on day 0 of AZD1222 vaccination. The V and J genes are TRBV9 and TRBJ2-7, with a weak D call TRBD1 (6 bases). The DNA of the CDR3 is TGTGCCAGCAGCGTCGCCGGGACAAACGAGCAGTACTTC. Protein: CASSVAGTNEQYF.